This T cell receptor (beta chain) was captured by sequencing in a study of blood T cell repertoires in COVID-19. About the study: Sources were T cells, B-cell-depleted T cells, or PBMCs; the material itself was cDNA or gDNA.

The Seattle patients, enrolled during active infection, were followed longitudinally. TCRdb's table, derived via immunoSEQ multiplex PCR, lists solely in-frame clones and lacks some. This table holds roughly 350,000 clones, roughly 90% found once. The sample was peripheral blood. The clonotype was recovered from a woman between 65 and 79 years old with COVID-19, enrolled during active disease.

The CDR3 loop is CASSEGQSDSYEQYF. In nucleotides, the CDR3 is TGTGCCAGCAGCGAAGGACAGTCAGACTCCTACGAGCAGTACTTC. The genes are TRBV3-1 (or the pseudogene TRBV3-2) and TRBJ2-7; D may be TRBD1 (6 bases). In germline, CDR1 is LGHDT, CDR2 YNNKEL (reference sequence). The CDR3 extends over 15 amino acids. The germline V and J ends were trimmed by 5 bases and 0 bases, with 14 bases remaining between them.